This T cell receptor beta chain was found in a study of long-term antiretroviral therapy in people with HIV. Regarding the study as a whole: Among HIV repertoires, CDR3 length ranges were narrower than those of controls.

The libraries were made with immunoSEQ v3.0 at survey level. Produced via immunoSEQ multiplex PCR; TCRdb's table is partial and in-frame only. The sample includes roughly 28,000 clones, 70% to 90% of them seen just once. V dropped 0 bases and J dropped 5; count of bases not matched to a gene: 6. CDR3 length: 16 residues. The germline V gene has CDR1 MNHEY and CDR2 SVGAGI. Remarks on this clone: Its antigen is unidentified.

The receptor was derived from a woman aged 18-29 years with HIV. The material was unsorted PBMCs, obtained 0.5 years after starting antiretroviral therapy. This chain uses TRBV6-5 with TRBJ2-1; TRBD2 matches 8 bases. The CDR3 bases are TGTGCCAGCAGTTACTCCGGGCTAGCGGGCCACAATGAGCAGTTCTTC. It specifies CASSYSGLAGHNEQFF.